Listed below are T cell receptor beta chains from one sample, sequenced in a study of identical twins. Each CDR3 protein is one row after TCRdb ran MiXCR on the 5' RACE reads. The sample carries a few hundred thousand distinct CDR3 sequences, roughly 10% recorded once. These sequences were also reported in another study, on yellow fever vaccine responses in identical twins.

The sequenced sample was CD8+ T cells sorted from blood. The receptors were gathered from a woman younger than 35 in good health. Each CDR3 is given with its conserved first and last residue. The order of the fields is CDR3 length, J gene, V gene, CDR3 protein.

16	TRBJ2-3	TRBV4-3	CASSQEGSGITDTQYF
14	TRBJ2-1	TRBV12-3/TRBV12-4	CASSWTSGSNEQFF
12	TRBJ1-1	TRBV12-3/TRBV12-4	CASSFGTSEAFF
14	TRBJ2-7	TRBV6-2/TRBV6-3	CASSHPGGAEEQYF
13	TRBJ2-5	TRBV28	CASSFQGGETQYF
13	TRBJ1-2	TRBV28	CASRLQGAKGYTF
16	TRBJ2-1	TRBV29-1	CSVHPAQGGSYNEQFF
14	TRBJ2-3	TRBV25-1	CASSEGYGTDTQYF
11	TRBJ1-1	TRBV29-1	CSDLRGTGAFF
16	TRBJ2-3	TRBV3-1	CASSRPWRGGTDTQYF
14	TRBJ1-5	TRBV15	CATAGGDSNQPQHF
15	TRBJ2-7	TRBV27	CASSSGTESSYEQYF
12	TRBJ2-3	TRBV6-5	CASRTSQDTQYF
13	TRBJ1-2	TRBV5-1	CASSLGTNYGYTF
13	TRBJ1-1	TRBV4-3	CASSQGRDTEAFF
15	TRBJ2-7	TRBV28	CASSFFGTGSYEQYF
14	TRBJ2-1	TRBV6-2/TRBV6-3	CASSYQSGYNEQFF
14	TRBJ2-1	TRBV20-1	CSARDLGGVREQFF
15	TRBJ2-3	TRBV7-9	CASSLKTGRTDTQYF
11	TRBJ1-1	TRBV29-1	CSVTRDSEAFF
15	TRBJ2-5	TRBV5-6	CASSSTGTGGETQYF
15	TRBJ2-1	TRBV15	CATSREGLAYGEQFF
15	TRBJ2-1	TRBV11-3	CASSEFGSPYNEQFF
13	TRBJ2-7	TRBV11-1	CASSSRETYEQYF
18	TRBJ2-3	TRBV20-1	CSARDQSGRAGSTDTQYF
16	TRBJ2-7	TRBV4-1	CASSQLQGEPNYEQYF
11	TRBJ2-1	TRBV9	CASGPVGEQFF
15	TRBJ1-1	TRBV7-9	CASSLADRGYTEAFF
11	TRBJ2-3	TRBV10-3	CAIMDTDTQYF
14	TRBJ2-1	TRBV7-9	CASRDGLAGGEQFF
15	TRBJ2-3	TRBV15	CATSRDWGNTDTQYF
17	TRBJ2-1	TRBV19	CASSTIPGGGFDNEQFF
15	TRBJ2-3	TRBV5-1	CASSHPEAGTDTQYF
16	TRBJ2-2	TRBV5-5	CASSLESSGGGRELFF
16	TRBJ2-7	TRBV25-1	CASSELGDGATDEQYF
12	TRBJ2-7	TRBV20-1	CNARDVGREQYF
14	TRBJ2-3	TRBV3-1	CASSQDSSRDTQYF
14	TRBJ2-7	TRBV5-1	CASSFETSGYEQYF
13	TRBJ1-2	TRBV12-3/TRBV12-4	CASSFQDRVGYTF
14	TRBJ2-7	TRBV5-1	CASSLRGGEYEQYF
16	TRBJ2-2	TRBV25-1	CASSELGGAGTGELFF
16	TRBJ2-3	TRBV24-1	CASPRYGGKFADTQYF
16	TRBJ2-7	TRBV4-3	CASSHGGTSGPYEQYF
13	TRBJ2-1	TRBV4-3	CASSQDGANEQFF
15	TRBJ1-2	TRBV7-9	CASSQTSTDYYGYTF
15	TRBJ2-7	TRBV7-2	CASSSSPGPLYEQYF
15	TRBJ2-7	TRBV12-3/TRBV12-4	CASTETGDWSYEQYF
13	TRBJ2-7	TRBV7-9	CASSYRDSYEQYF
14	TRBJ1-5	TRBV10-3	CAISEWDSIQPQHF
16	TRBJ2-3	TRBV7-2	CASSLGAGGPTDTQYF
15	TRBJ2-2	TRBV9	CASSPGGPSNGELFF
17	TRBJ2-7	TRBV20-1	CSARDPEGLVGVNEQYF
15	TRBJ2-3	TRBV13	CASSLRQRGTDTQYF